Listed below are T cell receptor beta chains from one sample, sequenced in a study of vaccination and CD4 T cells after COVID-19. TCRdb recomputed calls from the PCR reads with MiXCR, one row per CDR3 protein. Seen here are fewer than 9,500 distinct CDR3 sequences, approximately 55% observed once, and the top ten hold more than 40%. Their antigens remain unidentified. The sample taken for sequencing was CD4+ T cells from blood, cultured in vitro. Every receptor here comes from a human donor who had recovered from COVID-19. Each CDR3 is given with its conserved first and last residue.

j_gene	v_gene	CDR3aa
TRBJ2-2	TRBV19	CASSITGVNTGELFF
TRBJ2-5	TRBV3-1	CASGDSGRRTQYF
TRBJ1-6	TRBV3-1	CASSQATLGNSPLHF
TRBJ1-3	TRBV2	CASKGGAYTIYF
TRBJ1-1	TRBV12-3/TRBV12-4	CASREDRNTEAFF
TRBJ2-1	TRBV12-5	CASGPPGLTTYNEQFF
TRBJ2-2	TRBV19	CASSIASVGQGNTGELFF
TRBJ2-2	TRBV2	CASSVGTGGVTGELFF
TRBJ1-2	TRBV12-5	CASGQSLDTKNYGYTF
TRBJ1-3	TRBV7-9	CASSLGPSSGNTIYF
TRBJ1-2	TRBV5-1	CASSPGQDGYTF
TRBJ1-3	TRBV11-2	CASSFAQDISGNTIYF
TRBJ2-7	TRBV12-5	CASGRGLAEQYF
TRBJ1-1	TRBV16	CASSQLDSLNKAAFF
TRBJ2-3	TRBV6-2/TRBV6-3	CASSRGLAGSDTQYF
TRBJ2-1	TRBV20-1	CSASSGSLGRDEQFF
TRBJ1-1	TRBV3-1	CASSQVGGGTGAFF
TRBJ1-1	TRBV14	CASSQVQGIGVSAFF
TRBJ1-6	TRBV4-2	CASSQVGLGIYNSPLHF
TRBJ2-7	TRBV10-3	CAISVGANSYEQYF
TRBJ2-3	TRBV10-3	CAISDLAGAGDTQYF
TRBJ1-2	TRBV3-1	CASSQDLGTDRVYGYTF
TRBJ2-3	TRBV11-3	CASSLVGWDGTDTQYF
TRBJ1-5	TRBV30	CAWSVHQGGNQPQHF
TRBJ2-3	TRBV12-5	CASGPVRGARGDTQYF
TRBJ1-1	TRBV10-3	CAISGGSSEAFF
TRBJ1-6	TRBV9	CASSGDPLHGSPLHF
TRBJ2-7	TRBV2	CASRGRGPSQAEQYF
TRBJ2-5	TRBV10-3	CAIRASEQETQYF
TRBJ2-3	TRBV5-1	CASSSVSSGGPDTQYF
TRBJ1-2	TRBV27	CASSLSGWTVRRGYGYTF
TRBJ2-1	TRBV7-7	CASSLDGGARNEQFF
TRBJ2-3	TRBV7-9	CASSARTSGDTQYF
TRBJ2-4	TRBV6-2/TRBV6-3	CASSSGLAGFVGTKNIQYF
TRBJ2-5	TRBV11-3	CASSSLTLGSWGGIGETQYF
TRBJ1-1	TRBV18	CASSPDQNTEAFF
TRBJ2-6	TRBV7-6	CASSVDRASGANVLTF
TRBJ2-7	TRBV6-1	CASSENTGGVGYEQYF
TRBJ1-6	TRBV23-1	CASSMGKPLRSPLHF
TRBJ2-7	TRBV6-1	CASRRREGYEQYF
TRBJ1-1	TRBV5-4	CASSLGGLMNTEAFF
TRBJ2-2	TRBV10-3	CAISESSSNAGELFF
TRBJ1-4	TRBV20-1	CSALDRVGNEKLFF
TRBJ2-3	TRBV11-2	CASSPRTSRTDTQYF
TRBJ2-3	TRBV15	CATSRRSRDSTQYF
TRBJ2-7	TRBV6-5	CASSYVQGSSYEQYF
TRBJ1-1	TRBV3-1	CASSQDAGFGTEAFF
TRBJ2-6	TRBV30	CACYSGANVLTF
TRBJ1-1	TRBV6-1	CASSEARVFTEAFF
TRBJ1-2	TRBV12-3/TRBV12-4	CASSSRNNYGYTF